The clone carrying this T cell receptor (beta chain) was seen many times. The CDR3 sequence is 14 residues long. J was trimmed by 8 bases and V by 2 bases; bases with no gene match: 6. TCR beta CDR3 regions were amplified from RNA transcripts. Primed by the HTBI set, a first-round RT-PCR was run on the TCR CDR3. MiXCR, run by TCRdb on the multiplex PCR reads, gives a single entry per CDR3 protein. The top ten hold approximately 10% of the sample, which has roughly 700,000 distinct CDR3 sequences, 14% seen once. This entry belongs to a study of T cells in Graves' hyperthyroidism and ophthalmopathy. The genes are TRBV12-3 or TRBV12-4 and TRBJ1-2; the match to TRBD1 covers 9 bases. This clonotype was obtained from a woman between 18 and 29 years old with Graves' hyperthyroidism. The sequenced material came from blood. In DNA form, the CDR3 reads TGTGCCAGCAGTTTATCGGGACAGGGTTTCGGCTACACCTTC. Protein sequence: CASSLSGQGFGYTF.